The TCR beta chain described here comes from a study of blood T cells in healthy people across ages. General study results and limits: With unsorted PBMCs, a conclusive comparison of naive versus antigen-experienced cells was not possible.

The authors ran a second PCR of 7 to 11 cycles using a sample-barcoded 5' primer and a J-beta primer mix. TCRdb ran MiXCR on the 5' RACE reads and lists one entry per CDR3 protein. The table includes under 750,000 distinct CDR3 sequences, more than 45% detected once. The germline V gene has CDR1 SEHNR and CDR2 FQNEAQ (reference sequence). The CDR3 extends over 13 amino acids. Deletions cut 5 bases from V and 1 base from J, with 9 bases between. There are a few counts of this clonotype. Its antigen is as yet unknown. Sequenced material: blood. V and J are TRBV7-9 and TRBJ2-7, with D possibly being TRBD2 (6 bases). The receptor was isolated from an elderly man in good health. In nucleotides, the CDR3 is TGTGCCAGCAGCCAGGGACTTTCCTACGAGCAGTACTTC. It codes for CASSQGLSYEQYF. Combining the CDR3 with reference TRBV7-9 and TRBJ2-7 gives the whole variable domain DTGVSQNPRHKITKRGQNVTFRCDPISEHNRLYWYRQTLGQGPEFLTYFQNEAQLEKSRLLSDRFSAERPKGSFSTLEIQRTEQGDSAMYLCASSQGLSYEQYFGPGTRLTVT.